The source of this T cell receptor (beta chain) is a study of blood T cell repertoires in COVID-19. On the study more broadly: COVID-19 samples collected from the United States, Italy and Spain covered acute and convalescent phases. PBMCs, B-cell-depleted T cells, or T cells were the source of the cDNA or gDNA that made up the material.

The ends were cut back, 6 bases at V and 4 bases at J, with 8 bases in the middle. The germline V gene has CDR1 MDHEN and CDR2 SYDVKM. This CDR3 comprises 12 residues. Sequencing used immunoSEQ multiplex PCR; TCRdb keeps in-frame clones, though not all of them. This table has some 190,000 clones, 70% to 85% appearing once. The receptor was isolated from a woman aged 50 to 65 with acute or convalescent COVID-19. The chain carries TRBV28 and TRBJ2-3; no clear D. Sequenced input: peripheral blood. The CDR3 DNA follows: TGTGCCAGCAGCCTTGAGGCAGATACGCAGTATTTT. Protein sequence: CASSLEADTQYF. Combining the CDR3 with reference TRBV28 and TRBJ2-3 gives the whole variable domain DVKVTQSSRYLVKRTGEKVFLECVQDMDHENMFWYRQDPGLGLRLIYFSYDVKMKEKGDIPEGYSVSREKKERFSLILESASTNQTSMYLCASSLEADTQYFGPGTRLTVL.